This paragraph covers one TCR beta chain sequence. Antigen: not known. The data were taken from a study of cytomegalovirus exposure and HLA in healthy donors. The CDR3 totals 13 residues. V dropped 3 bases and J dropped 3 bases, with 11 bases sitting between them. Germline V lookup: CDR1 GTSNPN, CDR2 SVGIG (reference sequence). Study observations and caveats: Segments of the TCR beta V type were, in most cases, productive about 90% or about 30% of the time in an earlier analysis. An analysis was carried out later, and it reportedly showed fewer N-insertions in an Asian-associated ancestry cluster than the approximately 700-donor mean.

PCR used 60 Vbeta primers and 13 Jbeta primers. The table came from immunoSEQ multiplex PCR; TCRdb's copy has only in-frame clones and leaves some out. The data contain just over 150,000 clones, 75% to 90% of them singletons. The specimen was PBMCs. The TCR originated in a woman younger than 30 in good health and CMV-seronegative. The chain combines TRBV30 with TRBJ1-1; D is perhaps TRBD1 (6 bases). CDR3: CAWRQQGDTEAFF. CDR3 DNA sequence: TGTGCCTGGAGACAACAGGGTGACACTGAAGCTTTCTTT.